The 22 T cell receptor beta chains reported below all come from one sample, sequenced in a study of cytomegalovirus exposure and HLA in healthy donors. A multiplex PCR was run with 60 Vbeta primers and 13 Jbeta primers. Sequenced by immunoSEQ multiplex PCR; TCRdb stores in-frame clones only, minus some. Here the sample spans about 200,000 clones, around 77% being singletons. Sequenced: PBMCs. These receptors were taken from a woman under 40 in good health and CMV-seronegative.

V usage is TRBV27 and J usage is TRBJ2-1; 7 nucleotides agree with TRBD2. Germline values: CDR1 MNHEY, CDR2 SMNVEV (reference sequence). V lost 3 bases and J lost 5; bases outside the gene matches: 7. This CDR3 comprises 15 residues. The CDR3 is CASSFSGEGHNEQFF. The CDR3 nucleotides are TGTGCCAGCAGTTTTTCGGGGGAGGGCCACAATGAGCAGTTCTTC.

The chain couples TRBV10-1 to TRBJ2-7; the match to TRBD2 covers 13 bases. The CDR3 covers 15 residues. J lost 7 bases, V lost 2 bases, and 5 bases had no gene match. From germline, CDR1 is WNHNN and CDR2 SYGVQD (reference sequence). The CDR3 here is CASSENQLAGGEQYF. Here the CDR3 DNA reads TGCGCCAGCAGTGAGAACCAACTAGCGGGGGGGGAGCAGTACTTC.

The chain couples TRBV19 to TRBJ1-5; no firm D call. The germline gives CDR1 LNHDA, CDR2 SQIVND (reference sequence). The CDR3 sequence is 14 residues long. V was pared by 1 base and J by 5 bases, with 9 bases between. In nucleotides, the CDR3 is TGTGCCAGTAGTATAGTCGCAGTCTATCAGCCCCAGCATTTT. Its translation is CASSIVAVYQPQHF.

The rearrangement uses TRBV5-1 and TRBJ1-5; 7 bases agree with TRBD1. The CDR3 sequence is 16 residues long. Trimming removed 4 bases from V and 5 bases from J; junction bases left unmatched: 12. The germline V gene has CDR1 SGHRS and CDR2 YFSETQ. The chain's CDR3 is CASSPSPGGRDQPQHF. The CDR3 DNA reads TGCGCCAGCAGCCCGTCCCCAGGGGGTAGGGATCAGCCCCAGCATTTT.

This clone was found once. This chain links TRBV4-1 with TRBJ1-4, with a tentative D call TRBD1 (6 bases). The CDR3 has 15 residues. Germline V gives CDR1 MGHRA, CDR2 YSYEKL. V shed 3 bases and J shed 7 bases, with 15 bases lying between them. CDR3 in DNA: TGCGCCAGCAGCCAGAAGGACAGCCCCGGTGAAAAACTGTTTTTT. Translation: CASSQKDSPGEKLFF.

This clone was seen more than once but under ten times. V gene TRBV9 combines with J gene TRBJ2-7; weak D call: TRBD1 (6 bases). Germline lookup yields CDR1 SGDLS and CDR2 YYNGEE. This CDR3 spans 14 amino acids. Trimming removed 2 bases from V and 2 bases from J, with 11 bases in between. CDR3: CASSVSGVTYEQYF. As DNA, the CDR3 is TGTGCCAGCAGCGTGTCAGGGGTCACCTACGAGCAGTACTTC. Drawing the rest from reference TRBV9 and TRBJ2-7, the complete variable domain is DSGVTQTPKHLITATGQRVTLRCSPRSGDLSVYWYQQSLDQGLQFLIQYYNGEERAKGNILERFSAQQFPDLHSELNLSSLELGDSALYFCASSVSGVTYEQYFGPGTRLTVT.

The J gene is TRBJ1-3, the V gene TRBV5-1; 7 bases are shared with TRBD1. CDR1 and CDR2 from the germline V gene are SGHRS and YFSETQ. This CDR3 is 14 amino acids long. V dropped 3 bases and J dropped 0; count of bases not matched to a gene: 0. The CDR3 reads CASSWTGSGNTIYF. Here the CDR3 DNA reads TGCGCCAGCAGCTGGACAGGCTCTGGAAACACCATATATTTT.

This clone was seen more than once but under ten times. The rearrangement uses TRBV6-1 and TRBJ1-5; D is uncertain. This CDR3 comprises 13 residues. Germline CDR1 is MNHNS and CDR2 is SASEGT. Trimming left V 6 bases short and J 4 bases short, with 10 bases between. CDR3 protein: CASRVGENQPQHF. In nucleotides, the CDR3 is TGTGCCAGCAGGGTGGGAGAGAATCAGCCCCAGCATTTT.

The V call is TRBV18, the J call TRBJ2-6; D is possibly TRBD2 (5 bases). The CDR3 consists of 18 residues. CDR1 is KGHSH, CDR2 LQKENI, per germline. Trimming took 4 bases from V and 0 from J, leaving 16 bases between them. DNA for the CDR3: TGTGCCAGCTCACTACCACGGGGTATCTTCTCTGGGGCCAACGTCCTGACTTTC. This sequence encodes CASSLPRGIFSGANVLTF.

The V and J genes are TRBV6-4 and TRBJ2-3; a possible D gene is TRBD2 (6 bases). Germline lookup yields CDR1 MRHNA and CDR2 SNTAGT. The CDR3 length is 12 residues. The germline V and J ends were trimmed by 6 bases and 5 bases, with 9 bases remaining between them. The CDR3 loop is CASSSGEDTQYF. The CDR3 nucleotides are TGTGCCAGCAGCTCGGGGGAAGATACGCAGTATTTT.

The V call is TRBV19, the J call TRBJ2-7, with D possibly being TRBD2 (6 bases). CDR3 size: 14 residues. Trimming took off 3 bases at V and 2 bases at J, with 11 bases between the two ends. Germline CDR1 and CDR2: LNHDA and SQIVND (reference sequence). Here the CDR3 DNA reads TGTGCCAGTAGTATCAAGGACTATACCTACGAGCAGTACTTC. It codes for CASSIKDYTYEQYF.

The rearrangement uses TRBV18 and TRBJ2-2; no clear D gene. Between the trimmed V and J ends, which lost 3 bases and 4 bases, there was a span of 12 bases. The CDR3 length is 15 residues. The germline gives CDR1 KGHSH, CDR2 LQKENI. The CDR3 sequence: CASSPGQVGTGELFF. CDR3 DNA: TGTGCCAGCTCACCGGGTCAGGTTGGCACCGGGGAGCTGTTTTTT.

V gene TRBV10-3 combines with J gene TRBJ1-3, with D perhaps matching TRBD1 (5 bases). Trimming left V 5 bases short and J 0 bases short, with 11 bases between. Per germline, CDR1 ENHRY and CDR2 SYGVKD. The CDR3 totals 15 residues. Here the CDR3 reads CAISPQVSSGNTIYF. The CDR3 region has the DNA TGTGCCATCAGTCCACAGGTTAGCTCTGGAAACACCATATATTTT.

The J gene is TRBJ2-1, the V gene TRBV5-1; D is unresolved. The V and J ends lost 0 bases and 8 bases respectively, with 12 bases between them. Per germline, CDR1 SGHRS and CDR2 YFSETQ. The CDR3 totals 14 residues. Here the CDR3 reads CASSLVPVFDEQFF. CDR3 DNA sequence: TGCGCCAGCAGCTTGGTTCCGGTCTTCGATGAGCAGTTCTTC.

On this clone: A read error may account for a junction end that differs from germline. CDR3 DNA: TGTGCCAGCAGCCAACCCCGTGAGGGCCTCTATGGCTACCCCTTC. This codes for CASSQPREGLYGYPF. The chain is built from TRBV4-2 and TRBJ1-2; no reliable D call. Germline loops: CDR1 LGHNA, CDR2 YNFKEQ. This CDR3 is 15 amino acids long.

This chain joins TRBV18 and TRBJ2-2; the match to TRBD1 covers 7 bases. CDR1 and CDR2 from the germline V gene are KGHSH and LQKENI. With 1 base clipped from V and 4 bases from J, the junction kept 6 bases outside the gene matches. This CDR3 is 16 amino acids long. CDR3 loop: CASSPRQGSATGELFF. CDR3 DNA: TGTGCCAGCTCACCACGACAGGGAAGCGCCACCGGGGAGCTGTTTTTT.

The CDR3 is CASSQRTFSTDTQYF. The CDR3 DNA follows: TGCGCCAGCAGCCAACGGACTTTTAGCACAGATACGCAGTATTTT. This sequence joins TRBV4-1 and TRBJ2-3, with D possibly matching TRBD2 (5 bases). V was trimmed by 2 bases and J by 0 bases, leaving 9 bases between them. The CDR3 is 15 amino acids. Germline CDR1 and CDR2: MGHRA and YSYEKL.

J is TRBJ1-5 and V is TRBV28; D gene uncertain. CDR1 is MDHEN, CDR2 SYDVKM, per germline. V shed 4 bases and J shed 2 bases, with 15 bases lying between them. This CDR3 is built from 16 residues. The CDR3 here is CASSSGRFFGNQPQHF. In nucleotides, the CDR3 is TGTGCCAGCAGTTCCGGGAGATTTTTCGGCAATCAGCCCCAGCATTTT. The variable domain in full, with the rest retrieved from reference TRBV28 and TRBJ1-5, is DVKVTQSSRYLVKRTGEKVFLECVQDMDHENMFWYRQDPGLGLRLIYFSYDVKMKEKGDIPEGYSVSREKKERFSLILESASTNQTSMYLCASSSGRFFGNQPQHFGDGTRLSIL.

The chain is built from TRBV5-4 and TRBJ1-2, with no clear D. V dropped 4 bases and J dropped 4 bases, with 14 bases sitting between them. Germline V lookup: CDR1 SGHNT, CDR2 YYREEE (reference sequence). The CDR3 consists of 14 residues. CDR3 protein: CASSPGLLTYGYTF. The CDR3 region has the DNA TGTGCCAGCAGCCCAGGACTTCTAACCTATGGCTACACCTTC.

In its sample, this clone was seen a few times. The CDR3 region has the DNA TGTGCCAGCAGCCCCAGTAGCACAGATACGCAGTATTTT. It encodes CASSPSSTDTQYF. This chain uses TRBV7-2 with TRBJ2-3; D gene uncertain. The CDR3 extends over 13 amino acids. From germline, CDR1 is SGHTA and CDR2 FQGNSA. Trimming took 5 bases from V and 0 from J, leaving 6 bases between them.

The gene calls are TRBV4-1 and TRBJ1-6; D call uncertain. This CDR3 has 17 residues. Trimming removed 2 bases at V and 0 bases at J, with 11 bases between. Germline CDR1 MGHRA, CDR2 YSYEKL. The CDR3 here is CASSQTPRSSYNSPLHF. The CDR3 DNA sequence: TGCGCCAGCAGCCAAACACCGCGGAGCTCCTATAATTCACCCCTCCACTTT.

This clone was detected once. The V and J genes are TRBV5-1 and TRBJ1-1; 10 bases align to TRBD1. The germline gives CDR1 SGHRS, CDR2 YFSETQ. Trimming at V came to 4 bases and at J to 7 bases, leaving 10 bases not matched to a gene. CDR3 length: 15 residues. The CDR3, as DNA: TGCGCCAGCAGCGTACCCGGGACAGGGGAAGGTGAAGCTTTCTTT. It is translated as CASSVPGTGEGEAFF.